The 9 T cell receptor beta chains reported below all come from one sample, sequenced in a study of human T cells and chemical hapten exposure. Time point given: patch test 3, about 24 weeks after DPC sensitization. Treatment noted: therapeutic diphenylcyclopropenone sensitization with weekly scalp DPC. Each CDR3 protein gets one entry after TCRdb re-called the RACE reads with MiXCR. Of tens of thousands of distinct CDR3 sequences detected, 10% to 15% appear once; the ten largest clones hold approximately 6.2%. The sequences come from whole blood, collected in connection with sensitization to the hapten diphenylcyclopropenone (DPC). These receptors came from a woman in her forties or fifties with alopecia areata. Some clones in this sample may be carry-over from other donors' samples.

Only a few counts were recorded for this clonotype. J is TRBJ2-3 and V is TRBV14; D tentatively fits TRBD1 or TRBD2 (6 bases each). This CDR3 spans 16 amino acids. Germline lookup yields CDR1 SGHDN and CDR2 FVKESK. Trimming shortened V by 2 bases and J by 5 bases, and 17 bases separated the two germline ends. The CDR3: CASSQNLGGFVDTQYF. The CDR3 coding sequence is TGTGCCAGCAGCCAAAATCTCGGGGGCTTCGTAGATACGCAGTATTTT.

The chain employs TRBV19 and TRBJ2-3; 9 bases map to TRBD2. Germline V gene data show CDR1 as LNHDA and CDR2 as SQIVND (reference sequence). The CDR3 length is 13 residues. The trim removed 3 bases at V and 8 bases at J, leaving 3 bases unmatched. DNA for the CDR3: TGTGCCAGTAGTATCCAGCGGGAGGCTACGCAGTATTTT. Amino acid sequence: CASSIQREATQYF.

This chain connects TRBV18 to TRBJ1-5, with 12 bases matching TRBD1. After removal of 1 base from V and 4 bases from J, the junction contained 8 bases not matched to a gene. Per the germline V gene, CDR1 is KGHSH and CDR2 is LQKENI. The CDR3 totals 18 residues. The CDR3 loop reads CASSPRGTGGARNQPQHF. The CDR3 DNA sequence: TGTGCCAGCTCACCACGAGGGACAGGGGGCGCGAGGAATCAGCCCCAGCATTTT.

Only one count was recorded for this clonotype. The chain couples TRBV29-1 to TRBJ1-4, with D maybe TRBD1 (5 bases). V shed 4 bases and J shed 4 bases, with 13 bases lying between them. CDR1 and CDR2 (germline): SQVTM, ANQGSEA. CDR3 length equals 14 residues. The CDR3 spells CSVATGGNNEKLFF. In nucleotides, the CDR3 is TGCAGCGTTGCAACTGGGGGGAATAATGAAAAACTGTTTTTT.

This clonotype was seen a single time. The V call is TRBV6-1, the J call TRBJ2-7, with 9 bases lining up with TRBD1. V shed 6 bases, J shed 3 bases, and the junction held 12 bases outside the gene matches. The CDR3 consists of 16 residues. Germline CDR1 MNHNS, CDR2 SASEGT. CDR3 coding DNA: TGTGCCAGCAGCTTTGCCCCGGACAGGGGTAACTACGAGCAGTACTTC. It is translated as CASSFAPDRGNYEQYF.

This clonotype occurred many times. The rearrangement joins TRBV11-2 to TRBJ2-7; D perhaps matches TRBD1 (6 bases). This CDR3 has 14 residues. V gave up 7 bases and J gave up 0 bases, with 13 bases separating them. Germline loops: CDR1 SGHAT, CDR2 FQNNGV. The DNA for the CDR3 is TGTGCCAGCACCGAAGACAGGCACTCCTACGAGCAGTACTTC. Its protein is CASTEDRHSYEQYF.

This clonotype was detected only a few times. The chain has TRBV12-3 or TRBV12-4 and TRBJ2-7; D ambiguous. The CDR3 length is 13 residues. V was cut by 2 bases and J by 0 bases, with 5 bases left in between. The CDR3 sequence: CASSLQSSYEQYF. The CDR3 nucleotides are TGTGCCAGCAGTTTACAGAGCTCCTACGAGCAGTACTTC.

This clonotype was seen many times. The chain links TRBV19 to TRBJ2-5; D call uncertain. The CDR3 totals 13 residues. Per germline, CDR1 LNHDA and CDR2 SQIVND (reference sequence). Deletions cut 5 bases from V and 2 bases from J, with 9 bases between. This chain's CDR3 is CASSEDIQETQYF. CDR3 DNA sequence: TGTGCCAGTAGTGAAGACATTCAAGAGACCCAGTACTTC.

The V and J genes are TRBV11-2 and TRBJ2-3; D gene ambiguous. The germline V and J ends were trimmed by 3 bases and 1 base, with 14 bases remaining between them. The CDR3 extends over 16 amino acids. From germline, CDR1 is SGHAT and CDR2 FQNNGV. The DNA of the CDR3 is TGTGCCAGCAGCTTTCAGGTCCGCCGAGGCACAGATACGCAGTATTTT. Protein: CASSFQVRRGTDTQYF. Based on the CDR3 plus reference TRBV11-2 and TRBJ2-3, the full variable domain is EAGVAQSPRYKIIEKRQSVAFWCNPISGHATLYWYQQILGQGPKLLIQFQNNGVVDDSQLPKDRFSAERLKGVDSTLKIQPAKLEDSAVYLCASSFQVRRGTDTQYFGPGTRLTVL.